These 9 T cell receptor beta chains share one sample of origin, sequenced in a study of post-analysis software for immune sequencing data. General study findings and limits: Included in a set of five TRBV segments more frequent in patients than controls were TRBV5-6, TRBV5-1 and TRBV20-1.

Unique molecular identifiers featured in each of the TCR beta cDNA libraries. Via MiXCR, TCRdb re-called the PCR reads, giving one row per CDR3 protein. The table shows hundreds of thousands of distinct CDR3 sequences, with about 32% occurring only once. For these TCRs, the target antigens are not known. What was sequenced was blood. Receptor source: a girl aged 5-17 years with multiple sclerosis.

The chain has TRBV5-1 and TRBJ1-2; no reliable D call. There are 14 residues in the CDR3. Germline lookup yields CDR1 SGHRS and CDR2 YFSETQ. Trimming took 4 bases from V and 4 from J, leaving 14 bases between them. The CDR3 protein is CASSPGTHPYGYTF. The CDR3 coding sequence is TGCGCCAGCAGCCCGGGCACCCATCCCTATGGCTACACCTTC.

This clonotype came up a few times. The chain carries TRBV2 and TRBJ2-7; TRBD1 might be the D (6 bases). The germline V gene encodes CDR1 SNHLY and CDR2 FYNNEI. V shed 4 bases and J shed 5 bases, with 9 bases lying between them. CDR3 length: 12 residues. CDR3 sequence (DNA): TGTGCCAGCAGTGGGGACACGCACGAGCAGTACTTC. It encodes CASSGDTHEQYF.

The chain combines TRBV2 with TRBJ1-2; 9 positions match TRBD1. Per the germline V gene, CDR1 is SNHLY and CDR2 is FYNNEI. Trimming removed 4 bases from V and 1 base from J; junction bases left unmatched: 4. This CDR3 spans 15 amino acids. The CDR3 DNA reads as TGTGCCAGCAGTGGGGACAGGGCGATTAACTATGGCTACACCTTC. Translation gives CASSGDRAINYGYTF. The whole variable domain, filled in from reference TRBV2 and TRBJ1-2, reads EPEVTQTPSHQVTQMGQEVILRCVPISNHLYFYWYRQILGQKVEFLVSFYNNEISEKSEIFDDQFSVERPDGSNFTLKIRSTKLEDSAMYFCASSGDRAINYGYTFGSGTRLTVV.

The table lists this clonotype with a few counts. The J gene is TRBJ2-7, the V gene TRBV29-1; D not certain. In germline, CDR1 is SQVTM, CDR2 ANQGSEA. The V gene lost 4 bases and the J gene lost 2 bases, with 6 bases spanning the gap. The length of the CDR3 is 11 residues. CDR3 residues: CSVGSPYEQYF. The CDR3 DNA follows: TGCAGCGTTGGATCTCCCTACGAGCAGTACTTC.

This clonotype occurred many times. The rearrangement uses TRBV7-2 and TRBJ2-3; 9 bases fit TRBD1. The germline V gene encodes CDR1 SGHTA and CDR2 FQGNSA. The CDR3 is 15 amino acids. Trimming removed 5 bases from V and 2 bases from J; junction bases left unmatched: 5. This chain's CDR3 is CASSNGQGYTDTQYF. Written as DNA, the CDR3 is TGTGCCAGCAGCAACGGACAGGGGTACACAGATACGCAGTATTTT.

The chain has TRBV27 and TRBJ1-4; 10 nucleotides align to TRBD1. This CDR3 region has 18 residues. The germline CDR1 and CDR2 sequences are MNHEY and SMNVEV (reference sequence). Trimming at V came to 2 bases and at J to 4 bases, leaving 10 bases not matched to a gene. CDR3 DNA sequence: TGTGCCAGCAGTTTACGTCGTAGACAGGGGGCGGGTAATGAAAAACTGTTTTTT. Amino acid sequence: CASSLRRRQGAGNEKLFF.

The V and J genes are TRBV5-6 and TRBJ2-3; maybe TRBD2 (5 bases). V was shortened by 3 bases and J by 2 bases, with 22 bases between the two germline ends. The germline gives CDR1 SGHDT, CDR2 YYEEEE. This CDR3 is 18 amino acids long. CDR3 DNA: TGTGCCAGCAGCTATATCAAATTCTGGATCCGGGACACAGATACGCAGTATTTT. Its translation is CASSYIKFWIRDTDTQYF.

This sequence joins TRBV7-2 and TRBJ2-6, with D perhaps being TRBD1 or TRBD2 (5 bases each). This CDR3 spans 16 amino acids. CDR1 and CDR2 (germline): SGHTA, FQGNSA. V gave up 2 bases and J gave up 1 base, with 9 bases separating them. The CDR3 protein is CASSLSGGSGANVLTF. The CDR3 DNA sequence: TGTGCCAGCAGCTTATCTGGGGGATCTGGGGCCAACGTCCTGACTTTC.

The chain joins TRBV3-1 to TRBJ1-2, with 7 bases fitting TRBD1. The germline gives CDR1 LGHDT, CDR2 YNNKEL (reference sequence). The V and J ends lost 0 bases and 10 bases, in that order; junction bases with no gene match: 11. This CDR3 is 15 amino acids long. The CDR3 bases are TGTGCCAGCAGCCAAGATTTCTCGACAGGGCTCGTCTACACCTTC. Protein sequence: CASSQDFSTGLVYTF.